This T cell receptor beta chain stems from a study of shared clonotypes between healthy human individuals. Study-wide background: CD4 naive and memory got three plates each, CD8 naive two, CD8 memory one. General study points: Estimated clonotype richness was generally higher in naive than memory subsets. Non-shared clonotypes showed lower generation probabilities than clonotypes common to all four donors. A few donors showed sharing of around 5% of naive CD4 clonotypes.

The CDR3 extends over 15 amino acids. The germline V and J ends were trimmed by 0 bases and 3 bases, with 11 bases remaining between them. Germline CDR1 and CDR2: SGHDN and FVKESK. Naive CD8 populations comprised CD45RO-negative cells positively selected for CCR7, excluding terminally differentiated effector memory CD45RA+ cells. A remark on this clone: Its specificity is not known.

Method: immunoSEQ multiplex PCR; TCRdb's copy keeps in-frame clones and lacks some. The sample lists approximately 1.9 million clones, just over 90% occurring once. Sample: naive CD8+ T cells from PBMCs. The V gene is TRBV14, the J gene TRBJ1-1; D is possibly TRBD1 (5 bases). The TCR comes from a man between 18 and 35 years old in good health. Some clones in this sample may be carry-over from other donors' samples. CDR3 sequence reads: CASSQERGLDTEAFF. The CDR3 region has the DNA TGTGCCAGCAGCCAAGAGCGGGGACTCGACACTGAAGCTTTCTTT.